Sequencing of this T cell receptor beta chain was carried out in a study of blood T cell repertoires in COVID-19. Cohort 3 recovered donors had two negative PCRs, clearance, or symptom resolution. Germline CDR1 MGHDK, CDR2 SYGVNS. The CDR3 has 18 amino acids. Trimming cost V 1 base and J 0 bases; bases outside gene matches: 9. As originally analysed: Amplification from reference gene primers served as the basis for estimated nucleated cell counts. Produced via immunoSEQ multiplex PCR; TCRdb's table is partial and in-frame only. V and J calls plus clone size are reproduced from that table; the DNA served to infer D and trimming. The sample records around 180,000 clones, about 82% being singletons.

The material sequenced was PBMCs or T cells enriched from blood (not recorded which). The TCR was taken from a woman aged 30 to 39 who had recovered from COVID-19. This chain connects TRBV25-1 to TRBJ2-1, with TRBD2 matching 7 bases. Here the CDR3 reads CASSEFFSGRSSYNEQFF. CDR3 sequence (DNA): TGTGCCAGCAGTGAATTCTTTAGCGGGCGGAGCTCCTACAATGAGCAGTTCTTC. Complete variable domain (other parts from reference TRBV25-1 and TRBJ2-1): EADIYQTPRYLVIGTGKKITLECSQTMGHDKMYWYQQDPGMELHLIHYSYGVNSTEKGDLSSESTVSRIRTEHFPLTLESARPSHTSQYLCASSEFFSGRSSYNEQFFGPGTRLTVL.